Each of the 24 T cell receptor beta chains below was sequenced from the same sample in a study of cytomegalovirus exposure and HLA in healthy donors. Amplification used 60 Vbeta primers and 13 Jbeta primers. Some clones are missing from TCRdb's copy, which holds only in-frame ones; the method was immunoSEQ multiplex PCR. The sample includes roughly 150,000 clones, roughly 80% of them seen just once. Sequenced: PBMCs. These receptors all stem from a man aged 35-49 years in good health and CMV-seronegative.

The J gene is TRBJ2-3, the V gene TRBV7-2; 7 bases align to TRBD1. Germline CDR1 is SGHTA and CDR2 is FQGNSA. The CDR3 has 15 amino acids. V gave up 5 bases and J gave up 0 bases; unmatched junction bases: 5. The CDR3 nucleotides read TGTGCCAGCAGCCAGGACAGGTCGAGCACAGATACGCAGTATTTT. It translates to CASSQDRSSTDTQYF.

The rearrangement uses TRBV4-2 and TRBJ2-7; 11 positions match TRBD2. The germline V gene has CDR1 LGHNA and CDR2 YNFKEQ. The CDR3 length is 15 residues. V dropped 2 bases and J dropped 6; count of bases not matched to a gene: 6. The CDR3 is CASSQPSGRTGEQYF. The CDR3 DNA reads TGTGCCAGCAGCCAACCTAGCGGGAGGACAGGCGAGCAGTACTTC.

The CDR3 loop reads CASSLSGGTDTQYF. In DNA form, the CDR3 reads TGTGCCAGCAGTTTATCGGGGGGAACAGATACGCAGTATTTT. The chain combines TRBV27 with TRBJ2-3; D is possibly TRBD2 (6 bases). This CDR3 comprises 14 residues. Between the trimmed V and J ends, which lost 0 bases and 3 bases, there was a span of 7 bases. Germline V gives CDR1 MNHEY, CDR2 SMNVEV (reference sequence).

The sample holds a few counts of this clone. V and J are TRBV5-4 and TRBJ2-6; TRBD1 aligns across 7 bases. Germline values: CDR1 SGHNT, CDR2 YYREEE (reference sequence). After removal of 2 bases from V and 3 bases from J, the junction contained 8 bases not matched to a gene. The CDR3 covers 17 residues. CDR3 amino acids: CASSFEGAPGGANVLTF. Here the CDR3 DNA reads TGTGCCAGCAGCTTTGAGGGGGCGCCGGGTGGGGCCAACGTCCTGACTTTC.

The rearrangement joins TRBV19 to TRBJ2-1, with 8 bases that match TRBD2. Germline V gene lookup returns CDR1 LNHDA and CDR2 SQIVND (reference sequence). The trim removed 7 bases at V and 6 bases at J, leaving 8 bases unmatched. The length of the CDR3 is 14 residues. CDR3 protein: CASTAAGGGNEQFF. For the CDR3, the DNA is TGTGCCAGTACCGCCGCGGGGGGCGGCAATGAGCAGTTCTTC.

This chain links TRBV6-5 with TRBJ1-1; D remains unclear. The CDR3 length is 14 residues. Trimming left V 8 bases short and J 2 bases short, with 15 bases between. CDR1 MNHEY and CDR2 SVGAGI come from the germline V gene. The CDR3 loop is CASHYAGGNTEAFF. For the CDR3, the DNA is TGTGCCAGCCATTACGCGGGAGGTAACACTGAAGCTTTCTTT.

This chain joins TRBV30 and TRBJ2-1; D may be TRBD2 (6 bases). The V gene lost 0 bases and the J gene lost 10 bases, with 13 bases spanning the gap. The CDR3 consists of 13 residues. Per the germline V gene, CDR1 is GTSNPN and CDR2 is SVGIG (reference sequence). CDR3 DNA: TGTGCCTGGAGTGTAAGGGGACTTCAGGAGCAGTTCTTC. Translated, it gives CAWSVRGLQEQFF.

Comments on this clone: Its ends do not fully match the called genes, so a read error is possible. The V gene is TRBV19, the J gene TRBJ2-7, with D possibly being TRBD2 (5 bases). The CDR3 runs to 14 residues. The germline gives CDR1 LNHDA, CDR2 SQIVND (reference sequence). CDR3: CASSSTSFSHEQYF. The CDR3 DNA reads as TGTGCCAGTAGCAGCACTAGTTTCTCCCACGAGCAGTACTTC.

This clone was recorded only once. The rearrangement joins TRBV28 to TRBJ1-1; weak D call: TRBD1 (6 bases). Germline values: CDR1 MDHEN, CDR2 SYDVKM. Trimming took 5 bases from V and 1 from J, leaving 17 bases between them. This CDR3 has 16 amino acids. CDR3 coding DNA: TGTGCCAGCAGTGCTCTAGCCGGGACAAGGAACACTGAAGCTTTCTTT. As protein: CASSALAGTRNTEAFF.

The V gene is TRBV27, the J gene TRBJ1-2; 9 bases are shared with TRBD1. The CDR3 contains 13 residues. J was trimmed by 7 bases and V by 6 bases; bases with no gene match: 6. In germline, CDR1 is MNHEY, CDR2 SMNVEV (reference sequence). The CDR3 bases are TGTGCCAGCAGGATACAGGGGGCGCCTGGCTACACCTTC. It specifies CASRIQGAPGYTF.

The CDR3 coding sequence is TGTGCCAGCAGTGATTTAGGGCGGGAGAATGAAAAACTGTTTTTT. Its protein product is CASSDLGRENEKLFF. The rearrangement uses TRBV2 and TRBJ1-4; D remains ambiguous. The CDR3 is 15 residues long. V dropped 3 bases and J dropped 5 bases, with 13 bases sitting between them. The germline V gene encodes CDR1 SNHLY and CDR2 FYNNEI.

The CDR3: CARGRGGPYEQYF. The CDR3 bases are TGTGCGAGAGGAAGAGGGGGTCCCTACGAGCAGTACTTC. The chain joins TRBV30 to TRBJ2-7; possible D gene TRBD1, 6 bases. Germline CDR1 reads GTSNPN; CDR2 reads SVGIG (reference sequence). The CDR3 covers 13 residues.

The chain uses TRBV19 and TRBJ2-1; 10 positions match TRBD2. This CDR3 has 17 amino acids. Germline CDR1 reads LNHDA; CDR2 reads SQIVND (reference sequence). V dropped 5 bases and J dropped 6; count of bases not matched to a gene: 13. The CDR3 nucleotides are TGTGCCAGTAGTTCAGTTCCCCCATCTAGCGGGGGCAATGAGCAGTTCTTC. Residues: CASSSVPPSSGGNEQFF.

The chain couples TRBV6-6 to TRBJ2-7, with 7 bases aligning to TRBD1. Trimming removed 6 bases from V and 6 bases from J; junction bases left unmatched: 11. In germline, CDR1 is MNHNY, CDR2 SVGAGI (reference sequence). The CDR3 covers 14 residues. CDR3 bases: TGTGCCAGCAGGGGGTTCGGGACAGTATCCGAGCAGTACTTC. It specifies CASRGFGTVSEQYF.

Only one count was recorded for this clone. V usage is TRBV7-9 and J usage is TRBJ1-1, with D possibly TRBD1 on 5 matching bases. Germline-derived CDR1 and CDR2 are SEHNR and FQNEAQ (reference sequence). The germline V and J ends were trimmed by 0 bases and 6 bases, with 14 bases remaining between them. This CDR3 is 15 amino acids long. This CDR3 reads CASSLAQWGNAEAFF. Written as DNA, the CDR3 is TGTGCCAGCAGCTTAGCGCAGTGGGGCAACGCTGAAGCTTTCTTT.

The genes are TRBV5-1 and TRBJ2-5, with 9 bases matching TRBD1. The CDR3 extends over 16 amino acids. Germline CDR1 reads SGHRS; CDR2 reads YFSETQ. V dropped 3 bases and J dropped 4; count of bases not matched to a gene: 10. CDR3 nucleotide sequence: TGCGCCAGCAGCTGGAACGGACAGGGGTTAAGAGAGACCCAGTACTTC. Its protein is CASSWNGQGLRETQYF.

The J gene is TRBJ2-1, the V gene TRBV7-3; 9 bases are a match to TRBD2. J lost 8 bases, V lost 2 bases, and 7 bases had no gene match. CDR3 size: 15 residues. Germline loops: CDR1 SGHTA, CDR2 FQGTGA. The CDR3 nucleotides read TGTGCCAGCAGCTTAGGTGGCGGGAGGGGGGATGAGCAGTTCTTC. Amino acid sequence: CASSLGGGRGDEQFF.

This chain uses TRBV5-1 with TRBJ2-3; 14 nucleotides agree with TRBD2. Germline V CDR1 and CDR2: SGHRS, YFSETQ. This CDR3 is built from 18 residues. Germline trimming cut 4 bases from V and 3 bases from J; bases unmatched to any gene: 10. CDR3 residues: CASSIGLAGGRRTDTQYF. CDR3 DNA sequence: TGCGCCAGCAGCATCGGACTAGCGGGAGGAAGAAGAACAGATACGCAGTATTTT.

V is TRBV5-8 and J is TRBJ1-2; 9 nucleotides match TRBD1. CDR1 SGHTS and CDR2 YDEGEE come from the germline V gene. This CDR3 contains 16 residues. J lost 6 bases, V lost 4 bases, and 13 bases had no gene match. This CDR3 reads CASSRRTGVFGDGYTF. For the CDR3, the DNA is TGTGCCAGCAGCCGGAGGACAGGGGTGTTCGGAGATGGCTACACCTTC.

V is TRBV5-1 and J is TRBJ2-1; 11 bases are a match to TRBD2. V lost 0 bases, J lost 5 bases, and 4 bases stayed unmatched. The germline V gene encodes CDR1 SGHRS and CDR2 YFSETQ. This CDR3 has 16 amino acids. CDR3 nucleotide sequence: TGCGCCAGCAGCTTGGGTCCTAGCGGGGGGCACAATGAGCAGTTCTTC. Its translation is CASSLGPSGGHNEQFF.

The V gene is TRBV11-3, the J gene TRBJ2-5; D is ambiguous. CDR1 SGHNT and CDR2 YENEEA come from the germline V gene. This CDR3 comprises 15 residues. The V and J ends lost 2 bases and 1 base respectively, with 11 bases between them. CDR3: CASSLRLEVQETQYF. CDR3 DNA: TGTGCCAGCAGCTTAAGGTTAGAGGTCCAAGAGACCCAGTACTTC.

The chain recombines TRBV7-2 with TRBJ2-6; perhaps TRBD1 as D (5 bases). Deletions cut 4 bases from V and 2 bases from J, with 12 bases between. CDR1 and CDR2 from the germline V gene are SGHTA and FQGNSA. The CDR3 totals 16 residues. The CDR3 nucleotides read TGTGCCAGCAGCTCCCCAGCAGGGACTGGGGCCAACGTCCTGACTTTC. It specifies CASSSPAGTGANVLTF. Supplemented by reference TRBV7-2 and TRBJ2-6, the full variable domain reads GAGVSQSPSNKVTEKGKDVELRCDPISGHTALYWYRQSLGQGLEFLIYFQGNSAPDKSGLPSDRFSAERTGGSVSTLTIQRTQQEDSAVYLCASSSPAGTGANVLTFGAGSRLTVL.

The CDR3 loop is CSVDFEGPYEQYF. In DNA, the CDR3 is TGCAGCGTTGACTTCGAGGGTCCCTACGAGCAGTACTTC. The chain joins TRBV29-1 to TRBJ2-7, with TRBD2 as a possible D gene (5 bases). With 3 bases removed from V and 2 bases from J, the gap between germline ends came to 11 bases. The V gene's germline CDR1 is SQVTM and CDR2 ANQGSEA. The CDR3 extends over 13 amino acids.

This chain uses TRBV19 with TRBJ2-2, with D possibly being TRBD1 (6 bases). Trimming pared 4 bases from V and 7 bases from J, leaving 13 bases between. The germline gives CDR1 LNHDA, CDR2 SQIVND (reference sequence). There are 14 residues in the CDR3. The CDR3 DNA reads TGTGCCAGTAGTACTACAGGGCTGGGCGGGGAGCTGTTTTTT. It encodes CASSTTGLGGELFF.